Below, 27 T cell receptor beta chains from the same sample are listed, as sequenced in a study of T cell responses to AZD1222 COVID-19 vaccine. This table comes from immunoSEQ multiplex PCR, and its TCRdb copy is limited to in-frame clones, with some not included. Of about 150,000 clones in the sample, around nine tenths were seen once. Specimen: peripheral blood, collected after recovery from COVID-19. These receptors were collected from an adult who had recovered from COVID-19.

V is TRBV3-1 (or the pseudogene TRBV3-2) and J is TRBJ2-1; 8 bases are a match to TRBD2. The CDR3 spans 13 residues. V lost 4 bases and J lost 9; bases outside the gene matches: 5. CDR1 and CDR2 (germline): LGHDT, YNNKEL (reference sequence). In DNA, the CDR3 is TGTGCCAGCAGCCGACTTACTAGCGGTGAGCAGTTCTTC. It encodes CASSRLTSGEQFF.

In its sample, this clone was seen once. The chain combines TRBV11-2 with TRBJ2-1; no clear D gene. The length of the CDR3 is 14 residues. CDR1 SGHAT and CDR2 FQNNGV come from the germline V gene. Between the trimmed V and J ends, which lost 1 base and 5 bases, there was a span of 9 bases. The chain's CDR3 is CASSLGWVNNEQFF. CDR3 DNA: TGTGCCAGCAGCTTAGGGTGGGTAAACAATGAGCAGTTCTTC.

This clone appeared once. The DNA for the CDR3 is TGTGCCAGCAGCCAAGAGGGGACAGGGGTCTATGGCTACACCTTC. Its translation is CASSQEGTGVYGYTF. V usage is TRBV14 and J usage is TRBJ1-2; 10 nucleotides align to TRBD1. The CDR3 runs 15 residues. With 0 bases clipped from V and 4 bases from J, the junction kept 2 bases outside the gene matches. The germline gives CDR1 SGHDN, CDR2 FVKESK.

Turning to this clone: One end of the junction is discordant with germline, which a read error may explain. The chain links TRBV4-3 to TRBJ2-3; TRBD2 matches at 10 bases. This CDR3 comprises 16 residues. Germline V lookup: CDR1 LGHNA, CDR2 YSLEER. CDR3 loop: CAGSQALAGRADTQYF. CDR3 nucleotides: TGCGCCGGCAGCCAAGCACTAGCGGGGCGCGCAGATACGCAGTATTTT.

The CDR3 reads CASSLSLSQETQYF. The CDR3 region has the DNA TGTGCCAGCAGCTTAAGCCTCAGCCAAGAGACCCAGTACTTC. The rearrangement joins TRBV7-3 to TRBJ2-5; no clear D. The CDR3 runs 14 residues. The germline gives CDR1 SGHTA, CDR2 FQGTGA. V was trimmed by 1 base and J by 1 base, leaving 7 bases between them. Complete variable domain (other parts from reference TRBV7-3 and TRBJ2-5): GAGVSQTPSNKVTEKGKYVELRCDPISGHTALYWYRQSLGQGPEFLIYFQGTGAADDSGLPNDRFFAVRPEGSVSTLKIQRTERGDSAVYLCASSLSLSQETQYFGPGTRLLVL.

This clone was detected only a few times. The chain joins TRBV3-1 (or the pseudogene TRBV3-2) to TRBJ2-7, with 7 bases matching TRBD2. The V and J ends lost 1 base and 2 bases, in that order; junction bases with no gene match: 2. The CDR3 consists of 14 residues. Germline V gene lookup returns CDR1 LGHDT and CDR2 YNNKEL (reference sequence). CDR3 protein: CASSQGTSAYEQYF. The CDR3 DNA reads TGTGCCAGCAGCCAAGGTACTAGCGCCTACGAGCAGTACTTC.

The sample holds a few counts of this clone. The J gene is TRBJ1-4, the V gene TRBV12-5; D gene unclear. This CDR3 region has 12 residues. V was shortened by 7 bases and J by 13 bases, with 16 bases between the two germline ends. Germline V CDR1 and CDR2: LGHNT, FRNRAP. The CDR3 sequence is CASALPAGILFF. The CDR3 DNA reads TGTGCTAGTGCCCTTCCGGCGGGGATACTGTTTTTT.

The J gene is TRBJ2-5, the V gene TRBV5-1, with D tentatively TRBD1 (6 bases). The CDR3 is 14 amino acids. In germline, CDR1 is SGHRS, CDR2 YFSETQ. Trimming removed 3 bases from V and 1 base from J, with 10 bases in between. CDR3 in amino acids: CASSSTGFQETQYF. DNA of the CDR3: TGCGCCAGCAGCTCAACAGGGTTCCAAGAGACCCAGTACTTC.

This clone was detected only a few times. J is TRBJ1-1 and V is TRBV19; D is possibly TRBD1 (5 bases). Germline assignment: CDR1 LNHDA and CDR2 SQIVND (reference sequence). Trimming shortened V by 1 base and J by 3 bases, and 6 bases separated the two germline ends. This CDR3 is 13 amino acids long. Here the CDR3 reads CASSIARDTEAFF. The CDR3 region has the DNA TGTGCCAGTAGTATAGCCAGGGACACTGAAGCTTTCTTT.

This clone was seen only once. Here the CDR3 reads CASSPRTARTQETQYF. In DNA form, the CDR3 reads TGTGCCAGCAGCCCACGGACAGCGAGAACCCAAGAGACCCAGTACTTC. The chain employs TRBV7-8 and TRBJ2-5, with TRBD1 as a possible D gene (6 bases). With 5 bases removed from V and 1 base from J, the gap between germline ends came to 17 bases. CDR1 and CDR2 from the germline V gene are SGHVS and FQNEAQ. The CDR3 contains 16 residues.

The chain has TRBV11-1 and TRBJ1-2, with D tentatively TRBD1 (5 bases). CDR1 SGHAT and CDR2 FQDESV come from the germline V gene (reference sequence). This CDR3 contains 14 residues. With 3 bases removed from V and 6 bases from J, the gap between germline ends came to 14 bases. CDR3 nucleotides: TGTGCCAGCAGCTTCGGGGGGGACGGTCATGGCTACACCTTC. It translates to CASSFGGDGHGYTF.

This clone was observed once. This sequence joins TRBV6-5 and TRBJ2-3; D remains ambiguous. Germline CDR1 reads MNHEY; CDR2 reads SVGAGI. The CDR3 length is 12 residues. V was shortened by 6 bases and J by 4 bases, with 8 bases between the two germline ends. CDR3 residues: CASSGWADTQYF. CDR3 DNA: TGTGCCAGCAGCGGGTGGGCAGATACGCAGTATTTT.

This chain uses TRBV3-1 (or the pseudogene TRBV3-2) with TRBJ1-2, with TRBD1 matching over 7 bases. This CDR3 is 12 amino acids long. Germline V gives CDR1 LGHDT, CDR2 YNNKEL (reference sequence). J gave up 8 bases and V 1 base, and 1 base lay outside the gene matches. CDR3 sequence (DNA): TGTGCCAGCAGCCAAGGGGACAGCGGCTACACCTTC. Encoded protein: CASSQGDSGYTF.

This chain joins TRBV16 and TRBJ1-5; no reliable D call. V was cut by 0 bases and J by 7 bases, with 10 bases left in between. This CDR3 spans 14 amino acids. Germline V gives CDR1 KGHSY, CDR2 FQNENV. CDR3 protein: CASSQSTGSQPQHF. The CDR3 region has the DNA TGTGCCAGCAGCCAATCAACCGGGAGCCAGCCCCAGCATTTT.

The rearrangement joins TRBV19 to TRBJ1-1; the D gene is possibly TRBD1 (6 bases). Germline V gene data show CDR1 as LNHDA and CDR2 as SQIVND (reference sequence). The CDR3 length is 13 residues. The ends were cut back, 3 bases at V and 4 bases at J, with 9 bases in the middle. The CDR3 reads CASSIRGATEAFF. Here the CDR3 DNA reads TGTGCCAGTAGTATCAGGGGCGCCACTGAAGCTTTCTTT.

This chain uses TRBV18 with TRBJ2-5, with 9 bases aligning to TRBD2. The CDR3 consists of 18 residues. Per germline, CDR1 KGHSH and CDR2 LQKENI. V was pared by 0 bases and J by 4 bases, with 12 bases of the junction left unmatched. CDR3 DNA: TGTGCCAGCTCACCACCGAGGCGCGCTAGCGGGGCTGGAGAGACCCAGTACTTC. Encoded protein: CASSPPRRASGAGETQYF.

The chain has TRBV12-3 or TRBV12-4 and TRBJ1-6, with D hard to call. The CDR3 extends over 13 amino acids. Trimming took off 3 bases at V and 10 bases at J, with 10 bases between the two ends. CDR3 in amino acids: CASSFIQRSPLHF. The CDR3 bases are TGTGCCAGCAGTTTCATACAGAGATCACCCCTCCACTTT.

This chain links TRBV27 with TRBJ2-5; possibly TRBD1 for D (6 bases). V was trimmed by 6 bases and J by 5 bases, leaving 13 bases between them. Germline values: CDR1 MNHEY, CDR2 SMNVEV (reference sequence). The CDR3 runs to 13 residues. As DNA, the CDR3 is TGTGCCAGCAGACCAACAGGGCGCGAGACCCAGTACTTC. This codes for CASRPTGRETQYF.

This chain joins TRBV25-1 and TRBJ1-4; D remains unclear. Germline assignment: CDR1 MGHDK and CDR2 SYGVNS. The CDR3 length is 15 residues. The V end lost 4 bases, the J end lost 0 bases, and 9 bases lay between the germline ends. In DNA form, the CDR3 reads TGTGCCAGCAGTGCCTCGGCCCCAACTAATGAAAAACTGTTTTTT. As protein: CASSASAPTNEKLFF. The whole variable domain, remainder taken from reference TRBV25-1 and TRBJ1-4, is EADIYQTPRYLVIGTGKKITLECSQTMGHDKMYWYQQDPGMELHLIHYSYGVNSTEKGDLSSESTVSRIRTEHFPLTLESARPSHTSQYLCASSASAPTNEKLFFGSGTQLSVL.

The chain links TRBV19 to TRBJ2-6; D could derive from TRBD1 or TRBD2 (6 bases each). The CDR3 sequence is 16 residues long. Trimming removed 7 bases at V and 4 bases at J, with 17 bases between. CDR1 is LNHDA and CDR2 is SQIVND in the germline V gene (reference sequence). This CDR3 reads CASNPGGGTGANVLTF. CDR3 DNA: TGTGCCAGTAACCCCGGAGGGGGTACCGGGGCCAACGTCCTGACTTTC.

This clone was seen only once. This chain uses TRBV19 with TRBJ1-2; 7 nucleotides match TRBD1. Germline loops: CDR1 LNHDA, CDR2 SQIVND (reference sequence). The CDR3 sequence is 19 residues long. The J segment lost 5 bases and the V segment lost 4 bases, leaving 22 bases of the junction unmatched. CDR3 nucleotide sequence: TGTGCCAGTAGTACTATCTCCCATGTTTCGCGGACAGGCCTTTATGGCTACACCTTC. It is translated as CASSTISHVSRTGLYGYTF.

Worth noting for this clone: It is unclear where the CDR3 begins or ends on the DNA, so no DNA is shown, and the CDR3 is as TCRdb lists it. This chain uses TRBV27 with TRBJ1-5; TRBD1 was called by the table and not checked on the DNA. The germline V gene has CDR1 MNHEY and CDR2 SMNVEV (reference sequence). The CDR3 sequence runs 14 residues, both termini included. The chain's CDR3 is CASSFGSGNQPQHF.

This clone has more than one count but fewer than ten. The chain is built from TRBV7-3 and TRBJ2-6; D not resolved. CDR1 and CDR2 (germline): SGHTA, FQGTGA. The V end was cut by 4 bases, the J end by 2 bases, with 6 bases between. This CDR3 is 14 amino acids long. CDR3 residues: CASSSNTGANVLTF. The CDR3 DNA reads TGTGCCAGCAGCTCTAATACTGGGGCCAACGTCCTGACTTTC. The variable domain in full, completed from reference TRBV7-3 and TRBJ2-6, reads GAGVSQTPSNKVTEKGKYVELRCDPISGHTALYWYRQSLGQGPEFLIYFQGTGAADDSGLPNDRFFAVRPEGSVSTLKIQRTERGDSAVYLCASSSNTGANVLTFGAGSRLTVL.

The chain combines TRBV20-1 with TRBJ2-7, with 7 bases matching TRBD2. CDR1 and CDR2 from the germline V gene are DFQATT and SNEGSKA (reference sequence). The ends lost 7 bases at V and 0 bases at J; junction bases unmatched: 0. CDR3 length equals 11 residues. The CDR3 loop reads CSGLASYEQYF. The CDR3 DNA follows: TGCAGTGGACTAGCCTCCTACGAGCAGTACTTC.

The chain carries TRBV7-6 and TRBJ2-7; D may match TRBD1 or TRBD2 (6 bases each). V was cut by 2 bases and J by 7 bases, with 12 bases left in between. Germline V gene lookup returns CDR1 SGHVS and CDR2 FNYEAQ. This CDR3 spans 13 amino acids. The DNA for the CDR3 is TGTGCCAGCAGCTTATCCGGGGGCCGTGAGCAGTACTTC. The encoded protein is CASSLSGGREQYF. Full variable domain (missing parts from reference TRBV7-6 and TRBJ2-7): GAGVSQSPRYKVTKRGQDVALRCDPISGHVSLYWYRQALGQGPEFLTYFNYEAQQDKSGLPNDRFSAERPEGSISTLTIQRTEQRDSAMYRCASSLSGGREQYFGPGTRLTVT.

In its sample, this clone was seen a few times. The chain employs TRBV6-5 and TRBJ1-1; possible D gene TRBD1, 6 bases. V was shortened by 8 bases and J by 1 base, with 14 bases between the two germline ends. The CDR3 spans 14 residues. CDR1 is MNHEY and CDR2 is SVGAGI in the germline V gene. The CDR3 region has the DNA TGTGCCAGCGCCCGGACAGACCGGAACACTGAAGCTTTCTTT. Amino acids: CASARTDRNTEAFF.

The V call is TRBV27, the J call TRBJ1-1; weak D call: TRBD1 (5 bases). Germline loops: CDR1 MNHEY, CDR2 SMNVEV (reference sequence). V shed 7 bases and J shed 3 bases, with 15 bases lying between them. The CDR3 spans 14 residues. CDR3: CASIQGKGHTEAFF. CDR3 sequence (DNA): TGTGCCAGCATCCAGGGTAAGGGGCACACTGAAGCTTTCTTT.